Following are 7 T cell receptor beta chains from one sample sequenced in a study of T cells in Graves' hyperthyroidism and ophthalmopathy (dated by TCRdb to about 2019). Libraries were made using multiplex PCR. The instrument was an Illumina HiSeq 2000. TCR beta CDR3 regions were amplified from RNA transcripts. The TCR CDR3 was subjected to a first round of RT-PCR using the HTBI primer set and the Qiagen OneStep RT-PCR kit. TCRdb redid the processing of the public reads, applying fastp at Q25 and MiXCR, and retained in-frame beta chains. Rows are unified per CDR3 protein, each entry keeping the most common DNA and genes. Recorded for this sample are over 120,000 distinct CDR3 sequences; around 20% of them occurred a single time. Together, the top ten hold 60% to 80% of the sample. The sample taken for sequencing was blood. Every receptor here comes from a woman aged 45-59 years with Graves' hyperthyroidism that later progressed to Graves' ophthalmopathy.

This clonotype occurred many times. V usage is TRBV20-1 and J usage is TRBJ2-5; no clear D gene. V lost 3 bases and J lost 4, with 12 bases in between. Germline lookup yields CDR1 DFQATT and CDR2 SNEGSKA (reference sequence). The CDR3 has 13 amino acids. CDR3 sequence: CSASGWLGETQYF. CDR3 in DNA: TGCAGTGCTAGCGGATGGTTGGGAGAGACCCAGTACTTC.

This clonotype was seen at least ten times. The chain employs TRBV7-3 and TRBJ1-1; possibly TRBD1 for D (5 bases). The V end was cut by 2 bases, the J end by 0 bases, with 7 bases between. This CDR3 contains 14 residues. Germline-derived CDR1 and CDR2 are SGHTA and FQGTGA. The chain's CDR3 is CASSLRGVNTEAFF. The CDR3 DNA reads TGTGCCAGCAGCTTACGGGGCGTGAACACTGAAGCTTTCTTT.

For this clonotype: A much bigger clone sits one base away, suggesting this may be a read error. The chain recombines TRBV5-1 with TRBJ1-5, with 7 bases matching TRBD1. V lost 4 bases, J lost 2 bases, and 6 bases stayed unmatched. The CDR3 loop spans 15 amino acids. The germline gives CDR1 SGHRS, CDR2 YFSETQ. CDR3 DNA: TGCGCCAGCAGCCACGGGACAGAACGCAATCAGCCCCAGCATTTT. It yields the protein CASSHGTERNQPQHF. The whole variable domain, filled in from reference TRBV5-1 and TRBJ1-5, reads KAGVTQTPRYLIKTRGQQVTLSCSPISGHRSVSWYQQTPGQGLQFLFEYFSETQRNKGNFPGRFSGRQFSNSRSEMNVSTLELGDSALYLCASSHGTERNQPQHFGDGTRLSIL.

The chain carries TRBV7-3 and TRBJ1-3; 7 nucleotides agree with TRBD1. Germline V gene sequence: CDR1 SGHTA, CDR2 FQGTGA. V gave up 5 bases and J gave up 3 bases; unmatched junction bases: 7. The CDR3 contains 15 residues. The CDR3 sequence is CASSPWDSRGNTIYF. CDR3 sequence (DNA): TGTGCCAGCAGCCCATGGGACAGCCGTGGAAACACCATATATTTT.

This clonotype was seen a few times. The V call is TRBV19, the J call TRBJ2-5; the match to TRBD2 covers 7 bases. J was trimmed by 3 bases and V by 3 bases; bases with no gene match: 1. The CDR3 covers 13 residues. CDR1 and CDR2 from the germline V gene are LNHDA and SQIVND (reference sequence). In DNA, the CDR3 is TGTGCCAGTAGTATCGGGGGGAAAGAGACCCAGTACTTC. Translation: CASSIGGKETQYF.

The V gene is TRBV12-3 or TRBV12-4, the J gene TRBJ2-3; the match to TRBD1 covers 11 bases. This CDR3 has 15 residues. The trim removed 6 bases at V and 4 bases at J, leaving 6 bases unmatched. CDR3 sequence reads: CASRPGTGGSDTQYF. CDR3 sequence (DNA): TGTGCCAGCAGACCCGGGACAGGGGGTTCAGATACGCAGTATTTT.

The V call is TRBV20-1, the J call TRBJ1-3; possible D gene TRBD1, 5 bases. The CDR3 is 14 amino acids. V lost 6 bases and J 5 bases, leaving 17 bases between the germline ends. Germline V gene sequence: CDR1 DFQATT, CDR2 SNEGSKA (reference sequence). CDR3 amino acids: CSAETPGVRNTIYF. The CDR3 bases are TGCAGTGCAGAAACTCCGGGGGTGCGAAACACCATATATTTT.